A selection of T cell receptor beta chains follows, all from one sample in a study of CD4 and CD8 cells across lung adenocarcinoma regions. One entry per CDR3 protein, called by TCRdb with MiXCR from the PCR reads. The sample shows some 16,000 distinct CDR3 sequences, around 52% of them seen only once. The sequencing input was CD8+ T cells from the center of a lung tumor. The receptors here all came from a female donor with lung adenocarcinoma. The CD4 and CD8 labels of this study may be unreliable. Both conserved end residues are part of each CDR3. Size tells how often a clone was seen (once, few, many) or the class of an expanded clone, and some rows leave it out.

CGGTGVCGTDTQYF	TRBV6-4	TRBJ2-4	-
CGGTGAGGTDTQYF	TRBV6-1	-	once
CASSPEYF	TRBV7-3	TRBJ2-7	many
CASSGLVYEQYF	TRBV6-1	-	-
CAISEPDLAGRTDTQYF	TRBV10-3	TRBJ2-3	few
CASSQVLGVSTDTQYF	TRBV14	TRBJ2-3	many
CASSVGMGDNRNTEAFF	TRBV9	TRBJ1-1	-
CACSAVLGGRDQETQYF	TRBV6-1	TRBJ2-5	-
CASSVGAGATNIQYF	TRBV6-1	TRBJ2-4	-
CASSYTGTSKETQYF	TRBV6-5	TRBJ2-5	-
CASSVGTENTGELFF	TRBV9	TRBJ2-2	few
CASSFGLVAPEQFF	TRBV11-3	TRBJ2-1	-
CAGQGGRDQETQYF	TRBV10-3	TRBJ2-5	-
CACGGRGGRDKETQYF	TRBV10-3	TRBJ2-5	-
CASRMSRGKGTDTQYF	TRBV10-1	TRBJ2-3	many
CASRTDTDYGYTF	TRBV6-6	TRBJ1-2	medium-sized
CASSSGVGAKNTQYF	TRBV6-5	TRBJ2-4	few
CASGGLAGQDQETQYF	TRBV27	TRBJ2-5	-
CASSGQGRKTEAFF	TRBV6-1	TRBJ1-1	-
CASAALGGWGPETQYF	TRBV6-1	TRBJ2-5	-
CASSQSGELFF	TRBV3-1	TRBJ2-2	-
CASSVGRLDEQFF	TRBV7-7	-	-
CASSYSGASGRAYEQYF	TRBV6-5	-	-
CASSQEGPRPETQYF	TRBV4-1	TRBJ2-5	-
CASSLGRLAGYNEQFF	TRBV7-2	TRBJ2-1	-
CASRSGLSGKNTQYF	TRBV6-1	TRBJ2-3	-
CASSPGLAYNEQFF	TRBV6-1	TRBJ2-1	medium-sized
CASSLYTDTQYF	TRBV7-2	TRBJ2-3	-
CASSELPAGGIWSKDMQYF	TRBV10-1	TRBJ2-4	-
CASSQVKRGVGTEAFF	TRBV4-1	TRBJ1-1	-
CASSDIAGGNSYNEQFF	TRBV6-1	TRBJ2-1	-
CGSSGLRAKNTQYF	TRBV6-8	TRBJ2-4	-
CGGTGLCAKNTQYF	TRBV10-1	TRBJ2-4	-
CASRTGQRSSYNEQFF	TRBV6-1	TRBJ2-1	few
CASTVLGWWAKDTQYF	TRBV6-1	TRBJ2-3	-
CASSTRTGQGEKLFF	TRBV7-2	TRBJ1-4	many
CASRASGRPTQETQYF	TRBV6-1	TRBJ2-5	-
CASSRPGLGAINIQYF	TRBV6-1	TRBJ2-4	once
CASGGSGGGAQETQYF	TRBV7-2	TRBJ2-5	-
CASSNVGDVRETQYF	TRBV7-6	TRBJ2-5	many
CASSRTGTNMQYF	TRBV6-1	-	-
CRGSGHRAKNTQYF	TRBV10-1	TRBJ2-4	-
CASSYTHTETQYF	TRBV6-5	TRBJ2-3	-
CASSLDRQGGEQFF	TRBV11-2	TRBJ2-1	-
CASSLEAITGKRFF	TRBV12-3/TRBV12-4	TRBJ2-3	-
CASSEVDRGYGYTF	TRBV6-1	TRBJ1-2	few
CASSGDRGGSPLHF	TRBV6-1	TRBJ1-6	many
CASSLGPGGVNNEQFF	TRBV7-2	TRBJ2-1	many